These T cell receptor beta chains were read from a single sample in a study of cytotoxic CD8 clonotypes in ibrutinib-treated CLL. Sequencing was performed with immunoSEQ multiplex PCR; in TCRdb, only in-frame clones are kept and a portion is missing. The table has about 160,000 clones, approximately 80% seen once; the top ten hold roughly 4.6%. This specimen was PBMCs, taken after 24 months of ibrutinib treatment. The receptors shown here come from a human donor with chronic lymphocytic leukemia. CDR3s include the opening cysteine and the closing phenylalanine or tryptophan. The order of the fields is V gene, D gene, J gene, clone size, CDR3 length, CDR3 protein, CDR3 DNA. D genes are given only for firm matches. For some rows the clone size is stated as once, few or many, or as a class when expanded; others skip it.

v_gene: TRBV27; d_gene: NA; j_gene: TRBJ1-1; abundance: NA; len: 14; CDR3aa: CASSLTAGNTEAFF; CDR3nt: TGTGCCAGCAGTTTGACGGCGGGGAACACTGAAGCTTTCTTT
v_gene: TRBV28; d_gene: TRBD2; j_gene: TRBJ2-1; abundance: NA; len: 16; CDR3aa: CASSLVASGSYNEQFF; CDR3nt: TGTGCCAGCAGTTTAGTCGCTAGCGGCTCCTACAATGAGCAGTTCTTC
v_gene: TRBV6-5; d_gene: NA; j_gene: TRBJ2-2; abundance: NA; len: 16; CDR3aa: CASSYLGPKRAGELFF; CDR3nt: TGTGCCAGCAGTTACTTGGGCCCCAAACGGGCCGGGGAGCTGTTTTTT
v_gene: TRBV4-1; d_gene: TRBD1; j_gene: TRBJ1-2; abundance: NA; len: 13; CDR3aa: CASSQGTGVGYTF; CDR3nt: TGCGCCAGCAGCCAAGGGACAGGGGTTGGCTACACCTTC
v_gene: TRBV18; d_gene: TRBD1; j_gene: TRBJ2-2; abundance: NA; len: 15; CDR3aa: CASSTRTGNTGELFF; CDR3nt: TGTGCCAGCTCAACCAGGACAGGGAACACCGGGGAGCTGTTTTTT
v_gene: TRBV4-1; d_gene: TRBD1; j_gene: TRBJ2-1; abundance: NA; len: 16; CDR3aa: CASSQDSAGGMNEQFF; CDR3nt: TGCGCCAGCAGCCAAGATAGTGCAGGGGGTATGAATGAGCAGTTCTTC
v_gene: TRBV5-6; d_gene: TRBD1; j_gene: TRBJ2-5; abundance: NA; len: 15; CDR3aa: CASSGEPRGQETQYF; CDR3nt: TGTGCCAGCAGCGGGGAACCCAGGGGGCAAGAGACCCAGTACTTC
v_gene: TRBV6-1; d_gene: NA; j_gene: TRBJ1-2; abundance: NA; len: 12; CDR3aa: CASSDRLYGYTF; CDR3nt: TGTGCCAGCAGTGACAGGCTCTATGGCTACACCTTC
v_gene: TRBV5-6; d_gene: TRBD1; j_gene: TRBJ1-2; abundance: NA; len: 15; CDR3aa: CASNRPGQGAFGYTF; CDR3nt: TGTGCCAGCAACCGACCGGGACAGGGGGCTTTTGGCTACACCTTC
v_gene: TRBV29-1; d_gene: TRBD1; j_gene: TRBJ1-2; abundance: NA; len: 11; CDR3aa: CSVVVQGSYTF; CDR3nt: TGCAGCGTTGTGGTACAGGGGAGCTACACCTTC
v_gene: TRBV5-1; d_gene: NA; j_gene: TRBJ1-3; abundance: once; len: 14; CDR3aa: CASSLQGSGNTIYF; CDR3nt: TGCGCCAGCAGCTTACAGGGCTCTGGAAACACCATATATTTT
v_gene: TRBV29-1; d_gene: TRBD1; j_gene: TRBJ1-2; abundance: NA; len: 12; CDR3aa: CSVETGVWGYTF; CDR3nt: TGCAGCGTTGAAACAGGGGTGTGGGGCTACACCTTC
v_gene: TRBV27; d_gene: TRBD1; j_gene: TRBJ2-7; abundance: NA; len: 14; CDR3aa: CAIWWGQGLYEQYF; CDR3nt: TGTGCCATCTGGTGGGGACAGGGCCTCTACGAGCAGTACTTC
v_gene: TRBV19; d_gene: TRBD2; j_gene: TRBJ2-3; abundance: NA; len: 16; CDR3aa: CASSIYSGRTTDTQYF; CDR3nt: TGTGCCAGTAGTATTTACAGCGGGAGGACCACAGATACGCAGTATTTT
v_gene: TRBV10-3; d_gene: NA; j_gene: TRBJ1-5; abundance: NA; len: 15; CDR3aa: CAIRASGGADQPQHF; CDR3nt: TGTGCCATCAGAGCGTCTGGGGGCGCGGATCAGCCCCAGCATTTT
v_gene: TRBV18; d_gene: NA; j_gene: TRBJ1-5; abundance: NA; len: 15; CDR3aa: CASSQAGQVGQPQHF; CDR3nt: TGTGCCAGCTCACAAGCAGGGCAGGTTGGACAGCCCCAGCATTTT
v_gene: TRBV9; d_gene: NA; j_gene: TRBJ2-1; abundance: NA; len: 11; CDR3aa: CASSVGAEQFF; CDR3nt: TGTGCCAGCAGCGTAGGGGCTGAGCAGTTCTTC
v_gene: TRBV5-1; d_gene: NA; j_gene: TRBJ2-6; abundance: NA; len: 14; CDR3aa: CASSFTSGANVLTF; CDR3nt: TGCGCCAGCAGCTTCACATCTGGGGCCAACGTCCTGACTTTC
v_gene: TRBV18; d_gene: NA; j_gene: TRBJ1-1; abundance: NA; len: 15; CDR3aa: CASSPIAGANTEAFF; CDR3nt: TGTGCCAGCTCACCAATCGCAGGGGCAAACACTGAAGCTTTCTTT
v_gene: TRBV6-5; d_gene: TRBD1; j_gene: TRBJ2-2; abundance: NA; len: 15; CDR3aa: CASSIQGQLTGELFF; CDR3nt: TGTGCCAGCAGTATCCAGGGACAGCTTACCGGGGAGCTGTTTTTT
v_gene: TRBV2; d_gene: TRBD1; j_gene: TRBJ1-3; abundance: once; len: 17; CDR3aa: CASSDPPGTGWEDTIYF; CDR3nt: TGTGCCAGCAGTGACCCTCCCGGGACAGGGTGGGAAGACACCATATATTTT
v_gene: TRBV19; d_gene: TRBD1; j_gene: TRBJ2-1; abundance: once; len: 13; CDR3aa: CASSSLDRAGQFF; CDR3nt: TGTGCCAGTAGCTCCCTGGACAGGGCGGGGCAGTTCTTC
v_gene: TRBV5-6; d_gene: NA; j_gene: TRBJ1-3; abundance: once; len: 17; CDR3aa: CASSLFERRHSGNTIYF; CDR3nt: TGTGCCAGCAGCTTATTTGAGAGGAGACACTCTGGAAACACCATATATTTT
v_gene: TRBV6-1; d_gene: NA; j_gene: TRBJ2-3; abundance: NA; len: 15; CDR3aa: CASNLDPISTDTQYF; CDR3nt: TGTGCCAGTAACCTAGACCCGATTAGCACAGATACGCAGTATTTT
v_gene: TRBV6-5; d_gene: NA; j_gene: TRBJ1-2; abundance: NA; len: 13; CDR3aa: CASSYGGNYGYTF; CDR3nt: TGTGCCAGCAGTTATGGGGGGAACTATGGCTACACCTTC
v_gene: TRBV9; d_gene: NA; j_gene: TRBJ2-6; abundance: NA; len: 16; CDR3aa: CASSVAFGAGANVLTF; CDR3nt: TGTGCCAGCAGCGTGGCTTTCGGGGCGGGGGCCAACGTCCTGACTTTC
v_gene: TRBV6-6; d_gene: NA; j_gene: TRBJ2-5; abundance: NA; len: 16; CDR3aa: CASSYASRAQQETQYF; CDR3nt: TGTGCCAGCAGTTACGCGAGCAGAGCCCAACAAGAGACCCAGTACTTC